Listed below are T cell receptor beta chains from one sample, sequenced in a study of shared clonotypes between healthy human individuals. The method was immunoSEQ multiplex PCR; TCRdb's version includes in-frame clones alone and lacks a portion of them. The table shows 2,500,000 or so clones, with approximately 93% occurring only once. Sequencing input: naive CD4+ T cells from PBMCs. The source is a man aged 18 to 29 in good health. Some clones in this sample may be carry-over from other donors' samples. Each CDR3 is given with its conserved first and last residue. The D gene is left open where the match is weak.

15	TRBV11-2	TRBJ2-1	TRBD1	CASSSRQGAVIQQFF	TGTGCCAGCAGTTCACGACAGGGGGCGGTTATACAGCAGTTCTTC
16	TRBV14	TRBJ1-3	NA	CASSQKPPGHGNTIYF	TGTGCCAGCAGCCAGAAGCCTCCGGGACACGGAAACACCATATATTTT
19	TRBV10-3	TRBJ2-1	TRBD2	CAISGSTGLAGNSYNEQFF	TGTGCCATCAGTGGATCAACTGGACTAGCGGGAAACTCCTACAATGAGCAGTTCTTC
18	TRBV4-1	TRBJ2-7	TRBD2	CASSRGTSGTTFSYEQYF	TGCGCCAGCAGTCGAGGGACTAGCGGCACCACTTTCTCCTACGAGCAGTACTTC
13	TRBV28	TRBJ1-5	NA	CASSLVGSQPQHF	TGTGCCAGCAGTTTAGTAGGGTCTCAGCCCCAGCATTTT
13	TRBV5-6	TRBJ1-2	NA	CASSPPGYYGYTF	TGTGCCAGCAGCCCCCCCGGCTACTATGGCTACACCTTC
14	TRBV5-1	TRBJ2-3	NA	CASSPQDWGDTQYF	TGCGCCAGCAGCCCACAGGACTGGGGAGATACGCAGTATTTT
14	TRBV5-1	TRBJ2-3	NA	CASSYSRNTDTQYF	TGCGCCAGCAGCTACTCCAGGAACACAGATACGCAGTATTTT
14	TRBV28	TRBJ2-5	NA	CASSLRRNQETQYF	TGTGCCAGCAGTTTGAGGCGGAACCAAGAGACCCAGTACTTC
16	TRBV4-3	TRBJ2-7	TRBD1	CASPPGDRVGPYEQYF	TGCGCCAGCCCTCCTGGGGACAGGGTAGGTCCCTACGAGCAGTACTTC
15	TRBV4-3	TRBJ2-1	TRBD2	CASSQVPSGLNEQFF	TGCGCCAGCAGCCAAGTGCCTAGCGGCTTAAATGAGCAGTTCTTC
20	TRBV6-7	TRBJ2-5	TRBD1	CASHTPGPTPGQGSLETQYF	TGTGCCTCCCATACCCCGGGCCCCACGCCGGGACAGGGGTCGTTAGAGACCCAGTACTTC
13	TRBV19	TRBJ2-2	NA	CASNGRHTGELFF	TGTGCCAGTAATGGGCGGCACACCGGGGAGCTGTTTTTT
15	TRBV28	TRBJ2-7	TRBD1	CASSQGARGSYEQYF	TGTGCCAGCAGTCAGGGGGCGCGGGGTTCCTACGAGCAGTACTTC
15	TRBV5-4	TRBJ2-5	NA	CASSLGGQLQETQYF	TGTGCCAGCAGCCTCGGAGGGCAACTCCAAGAGACCCAGTACTTC
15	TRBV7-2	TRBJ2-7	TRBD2	CASSPLAGVMYEQYF	TGTGCCAGCAGCCCCCTAGCGGGAGTTATGTACGAGCAGTACTTC
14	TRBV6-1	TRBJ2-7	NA	CASSEMGVSYEQYF	TGTGCCAGCAGTGAAATGGGAGTATCCTACGAGCAGTACTTC
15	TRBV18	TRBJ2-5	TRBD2	CASSPLAGPRETQYF	TGTGCCAGCTCACCTCTAGCGGGCCCCCGGGAGACCCAGTACTTC
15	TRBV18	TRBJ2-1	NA	CASSLGQRGYNEQFF	TGTGCCAGCTCACTCGGACAGCGGGGCTACAATGAGCAGTTCTTC
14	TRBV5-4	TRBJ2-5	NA	CASSLPGGQVTQYF	TGTGCCAGCAGCTTACCGGGGGGCCAAGTGACCCAGTACTTC
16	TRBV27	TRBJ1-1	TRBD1	CASSLRQGPPRTEAFF	TGTGCCAGCAGTTTAAGACAGGGCCCTCCCCGGACTGAAGCTTTCTTT
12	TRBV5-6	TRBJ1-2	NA	CASSLDDRSYTF	TGTGCCAGCAGCTTGGACGACAGAAGCTACACCTTC
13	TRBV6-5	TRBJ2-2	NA	CASSALFTGELFF	TGTGCCAGCAGTGCCCTCTTCACCGGGGAGCTGTTTTTT
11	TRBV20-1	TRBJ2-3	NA	CSARDRDTQYF	TGCAGTGCTAGAGACCGGGATACGCAGTATTTT
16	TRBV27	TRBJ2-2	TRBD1	CASRSDRAILTGELFF	TGTGCCAGCAGAAGCGACAGGGCGATCTTAACCGGGGAGCTGTTTTTT
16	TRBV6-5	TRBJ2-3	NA	CASSYSAGGGTDTQYF	TGTGCCAGCAGTTACTCGGCTGGGGGTGGCACAGATACGCAGTATTTT
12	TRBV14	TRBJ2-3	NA	CASSLSTDTQYF	TGTGCCAGCAGCCTGAGCACAGATACGCAGTATTTT
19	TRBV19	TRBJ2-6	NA	CASRRAGLATTTGANVLTF	TGTGCCAGTAGGCGCGCGGGGCTTGCTACCACTACCGGGGCCAACGTCCTGACTTTC
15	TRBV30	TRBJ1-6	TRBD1	CAWSVLQGDGSPLHF	TGTGCCTGGAGTGTACTCCAGGGGGACGGATCACCCCTCCACTTT
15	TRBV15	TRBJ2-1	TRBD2	CATVERGLANNEQFF	TGTGCCACCGTGGAGCGGGGACTAGCGAACAATGAGCAGTTCTTC
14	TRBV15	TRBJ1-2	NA	CATSRGGSNYGYTF	TGTGCCACCAGCAGAGGTGGTTCTAACTATGGCTACACCTTC